This T cell receptor beta chain derives from a study of T-cell memory formation after mild COVID-19. Study-level findings and limits: Second-wave clones that peaked on day 37 lacked confirmed SARS-CoV-2 specificity.

About this clonotype: Its specificity is unknown.

The V gene lost 5 bases and the J gene lost 4 bases, with 2 bases spanning the gap. The CDR3 covers 11 residues. Germline assignment: CDR1 LGHNA and CDR2 YSLEER. TCRdb re-analysed the 5' RACE reads in MiXCR, keeping a single row per CDR3 protein. The table shows 85,000 to 120,000 distinct CDR3 sequences, with over 10% occurring only once. The clonotype originates from an adult woman who had mild COVID-19 (a few samples of this study predate the infection). Cell type and time point are not known. The sample comprised PBMCs or a T cell subset sorted from them (not recorded which). The V call is TRBV4-3, the J call TRBJ1-4; no definite D call. CDR3 sequence (DNA): TGCGCCAGCAGCTTTAATGAAAAACTGTTTTTT. Protein: CASSFNEKLFF.